This TCR beta chain was captured in a study of blood T cell repertoires in COVID-19. Turning to the study itself: In each case, the material was cDNA or gDNA derived from T cells, B-cell-depleted T cells, or PBMCs.

This clone was counted a single time. The protocol was immunoSEQ multiplex PCR, while the TCRdb copy is restricted to in-frame clones and leaves out a portion. The table lists almost 65,000 clones, about 88% of them singletons. Those who participated ranged in age from about 18 to 89 years and resided in approximately 23 US areas. The study assigned cohorts using participant-reported clinical history. In Cohort 3, a recovered donor had either two negative PCRs, clearance, or symptom resolution. V was clipped by 4 bases and J by 1 base, with 10 bases between them. CDR1 is SNHLY and CDR2 is FYNNEI in the germline V gene. There are 15 residues in the CDR3.

The sequence derives from a woman aged 40 to 50 who had recovered from COVID-19. Material for sequencing was PBMCs or T cells enriched from blood (not recorded which). This sequence joins TRBV2 and TRBJ2-2; no firm D call. CDR3 region: CASSVESVNTGELFF. CDR3 sequence (DNA): TGTGCCAGCAGTGTGGAGTCAGTGAACACCGGGGAGCTGTTTTTT.